This T cell receptor beta chain is from a study of technical replicates of blood from a handful of donors. The V gene's germline CDR1 is SQVTM and CDR2 ANQGSEA. This CDR3 comprises 12 residues. Trimming removed 5 bases from V and 6 bases from J, with 14 bases in between. TCRdb's table, derived via immunoSEQ multiplex PCR, lists solely in-frame clones and lacks some. This sample has 66,000 or so clones, with roughly 97% found just once. The receptor was isolated from a human donor in good health. The sequenced sample was T cells isolated from PBMCs. The J gene is TRBJ2-7, the V gene TRBV29-1; the D gene is possibly TRBD1 (5 bases). DNA of the CDR3: TGCAGCGTTCACTCCCAGGGCCTCGAGCAGTACTTC. As protein: CSVHSQGLEQYF.